The text below deals with one TCR beta chain. No antigen is known for it. The sample belongs to a study of PD-1 blockade in classical Hodgkin lymphoma. Study findings and constraints: Whoever responded completely had baseline diversity much like that seen in newly diagnosed patients. The CD4+ diversity rise by C4D1 was clearest in complete responders. TCR diversity at baseline was reported to be reduced in newly diagnosed patients relative to healthy donors. Among the patients, those starting nivolumab under 1 year after ASCT were excluded.

The patients all showed relapse after autologous stem cell transplantation, while their brentuximab vedotin exposure varied. This CDR3 region has 15 residues. Trimming at V came to 0 bases and at J to 4 bases, leaving 5 bases not matched to a gene. The germline gives CDR1 MNHEY, CDR2 SMNVEV (reference sequence). The data were produced by immunoSEQ multiplex PCR, yet TCRdb's version contains in-frame clones alone and is incomplete. The data hold 5,500 to 7,000 clones, with approximately 75% observed a single time. The TCR comes from a human donor with classical Hodgkin lymphoma. The V call is TRBV27, the J call TRBJ2-7, with 8 bases lining up with TRBD2. The sample was peripheral blood mononuclear cells (PBMCs), taken at baseline. CDR3 in amino acids: CASSLSAGAPYEQYF. CDR3 nucleotides: TGTGCCAGCAGTTTATCAGCGGGGGCGCCGTACGAGCAGTACTTC.